This T cell receptor (beta chain) emerged from a study of cytomegalovirus exposure and HLA in healthy donors. General study findings and limits: The authors considered a cluster of highly shared sequence variants likely to be a sequencing artifact. Later work associated over 15,000 TCR beta sequences with HLA alleles at 0.05 false discovery rate. The study reported that TCR beta sequences accurately predicted HLA-A and HLA-B alleles in most subjects. It was reported that the classifier diagnosed cytomegalovirus status with high specificity and sensitivity in both the original and validation cohorts.

This clone appeared a single time. Its antigen remains unidentified. In the PCR, 60 Vbeta and 13 Jbeta primers were used. Profiling relied on immunoSEQ multiplex PCR, and the TCRdb table lists in-frame clones only, not all of them. The sample holds fewer than 40,000 clones, approximately 67% seen once. This TCR was recovered from a man aged 35 to 55 in good health and CMV-seropositive. The sequencing sample was made of PBMCs.

The DNA of the CDR3 is TGTGCCAGCATCCCACCCGGGACAGGGGGCACAGATACGCAGTATTTT. Translated: CASIPPGTGGTDTQYF. The gene calls are TRBV28 and TRBJ2-3; 10 bases map to TRBD1. The germline CDR1 and CDR2 sequences are MDHEN and SYDVKM. Germline trimming cut 7 bases from V and 1 base from J; bases unmatched to any gene: 8. The CDR3 is 16 amino acids.